A single sample gave rise to the 8 T cell receptor beta chains below, sequenced in a study of OX40 agonist ivuxolimab in advanced cancers. Libraries were made using the immunoSEQ multiplex PCR assay. The immuneACCESS repertoire file appears here via TCRdb, limited to in-frame rearrangements. These files lack a portion of the clones; in checked studies, under half of the deficit traces to unresolved V genes, and the cause of the others is not known. The sample has about 80,000 clones on record, 90% to 95% of them singletons. Of the sample, approximately 0.32% is held by the ten largest clones. Here the sequenced sample was CD4+ or CD8+ T cells sorted from blood, taken in a trial of the OX40 agonist ivuxolimab. The receptors stem from an adult with an advanced solid tumor such as melanoma, head and neck, liver or kidney cancer.

The rearrangement links TRBV30 to TRBJ2-1; 7 bases match TRBD2. The CDR3 runs 16 residues. The ends lost 1 base at V and 8 bases at J; junction bases unmatched: 14. Germline lookup yields CDR1 GTSNPN and CDR2 SVGIG (reference sequence). The CDR3 sequence: CAWSDGKAGVIDEQFF. CDR3 sequence (DNA): TGTGCCTGGAGTGACGGGAAGGCGGGGGTAATAGATGAGCAGTTCTTC.

V and J are TRBV7-8 and TRBJ2-1; D unresolved. V was pared by 3 bases and J by 9 bases, with 12 bases between. CDR1 SGHVS and CDR2 FQNEAQ come from the germline V gene. This CDR3 spans 13 amino acids. DNA of the CDR3: TGTGCCAGCAGCTTCCACCGCCTGAGTGAGCAGTTCTTC. Its translation is CASSFHRLSEQFF.

This chain connects TRBV15 to TRBJ2-3; possible D gene TRBD2, 6 bases. The germline V and J ends were trimmed by 1 base and 5 bases, with 10 bases remaining between them. This CDR3 contains 14 residues. Germline V gene data show CDR1 as LNHNV and CDR2 as YYDKDF (reference sequence). CDR3 sequence: CATSRASGLDTQYF. CDR3 sequence (DNA): TGTGCCACCAGCAGAGCCAGCGGGCTAGATACGCAGTATTTT.

This clone was seen only once. The chain employs TRBV27 and TRBJ2-3; D unresolved. Germline CDR1 and CDR2: MNHEY and SMNVEV (reference sequence). V was clipped by 6 bases and J by 1 base, with 2 bases between them. The CDR3 sequence is 11 residues long. The CDR3 reads CASSRTDTQYF. CDR3 DNA sequence: TGTGCCAGCAGCCGCACAGATACGCAGTATTTT.

As concerns this clone: At one end the junction does not follow the germline gene, possibly because of a read error. This chain links TRBV6-5 with TRBJ1-2; 10 nucleotides match TRBD1. This CDR3 has 14 amino acids. The germline CDR1 and CDR2 sequences are MNHEY and SVGAGI. CDR3 nucleotide sequence: TGTGTCAGCAGGAGACAGGGGGCAGGATATGGCTACACCTTC. Amino acid sequence: CVSRRQGAGYGYTF.

The rearrangement uses TRBV2 and TRBJ2-1; TRBD1 matches at 8 bases. Germline V gene sequence: CDR1 SNHLY, CDR2 FYNNEI. The J segment lost 6 bases and the V segment lost 5 bases, leaving 9 bases of the junction unmatched. CDR3 length equals 15 residues. The CDR3 reads CASSIQGAGANEQFF. CDR3 coding DNA: TGTGCCAGCAGTATCCAGGGGGCCGGGGCCAATGAGCAGTTCTTC.

The V gene is TRBV19, the J gene TRBJ2-3, with TRBD2 identical over 8 bases. There are 14 residues in the CDR3. Per the germline V gene, CDR1 is LNHDA and CDR2 is SQIVND (reference sequence). After removal of 5 bases from V and 6 bases from J, the junction contained 7 bases not matched to a gene. CDR3 DNA: TGTGCCAGTAGTTTCGGGAGGGCATCCGATACGCAGTATTTT. This sequence encodes CASSFGRASDTQYF.

The CDR3 here is CASSPDPTGLGSPLHF. In DNA, the CDR3 is TGTGCCAGCAGCCCCGATCCGACAGGGCTCGGTTCACCCCTCCACTTT. This chain links TRBV9 with TRBJ1-6, with 7 bases that match TRBD1. From germline, CDR1 is SGDLS and CDR2 YYNGEE. The CDR3 covers 16 residues. J gave up 9 bases and V 4 bases, and 13 bases lay outside the gene matches.